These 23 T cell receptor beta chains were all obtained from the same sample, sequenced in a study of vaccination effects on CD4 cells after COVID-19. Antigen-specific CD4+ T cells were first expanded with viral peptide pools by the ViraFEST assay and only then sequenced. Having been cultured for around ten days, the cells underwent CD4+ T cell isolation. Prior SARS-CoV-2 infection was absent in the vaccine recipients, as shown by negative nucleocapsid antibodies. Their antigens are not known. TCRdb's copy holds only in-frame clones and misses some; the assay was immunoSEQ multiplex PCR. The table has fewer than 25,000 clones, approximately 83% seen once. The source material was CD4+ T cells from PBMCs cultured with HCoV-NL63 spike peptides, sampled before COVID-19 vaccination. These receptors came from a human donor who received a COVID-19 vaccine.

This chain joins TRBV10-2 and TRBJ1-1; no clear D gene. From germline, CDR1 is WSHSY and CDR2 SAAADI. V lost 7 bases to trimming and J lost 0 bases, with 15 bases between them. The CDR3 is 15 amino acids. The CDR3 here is CASIVLEGMNTEAFF. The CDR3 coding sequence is TGCGCCAGCATCGTCCTAGAAGGAATGAACACTGAAGCTTTCTTT.

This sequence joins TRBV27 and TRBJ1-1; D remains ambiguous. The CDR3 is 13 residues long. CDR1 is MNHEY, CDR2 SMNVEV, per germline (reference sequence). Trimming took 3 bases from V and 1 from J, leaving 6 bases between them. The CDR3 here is CASSFLQNTEAFF. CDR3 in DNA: TGTGCCAGCAGTTTTTTACAGAACACTGAAGCTTTCTTT.

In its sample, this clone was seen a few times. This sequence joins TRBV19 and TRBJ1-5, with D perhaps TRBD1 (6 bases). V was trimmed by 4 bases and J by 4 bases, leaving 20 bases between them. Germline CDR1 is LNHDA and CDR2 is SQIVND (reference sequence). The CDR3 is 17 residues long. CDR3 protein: CASSTRYQGRLNQPQHF. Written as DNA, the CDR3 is TGTGCCAGTAGTACCCGATATCAGGGGCGCTTAAATCAGCCCCAGCATTTT.

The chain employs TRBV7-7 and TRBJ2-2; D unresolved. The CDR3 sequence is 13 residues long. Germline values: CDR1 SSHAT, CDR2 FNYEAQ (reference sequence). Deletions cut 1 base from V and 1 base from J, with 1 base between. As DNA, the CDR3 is TGTGCCAGCAGCTTAGGGAACACCGGGGAGCTGTTTTTT. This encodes CASSLGNTGELFF. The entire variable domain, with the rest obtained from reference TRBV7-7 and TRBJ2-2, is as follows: GAGVSQSPRYKVTKRGQDVTLRCDPISSHATLYWYQQALGQGPEFLTYFNYEAQPDKSGLPSDRFSAERPEGSISTLTIQRTEQRDSAMYRCASSLGNTGELFFGEGSRLTVL.

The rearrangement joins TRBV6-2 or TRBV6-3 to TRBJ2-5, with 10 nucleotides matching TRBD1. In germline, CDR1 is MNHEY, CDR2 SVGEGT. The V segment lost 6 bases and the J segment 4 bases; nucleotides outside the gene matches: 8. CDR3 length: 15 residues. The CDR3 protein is CASSPDRGRVETQYF. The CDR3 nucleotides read TGTGCCAGCAGCCCCGACAGGGGGCGTGTAGAGACCCAGTACTTC.

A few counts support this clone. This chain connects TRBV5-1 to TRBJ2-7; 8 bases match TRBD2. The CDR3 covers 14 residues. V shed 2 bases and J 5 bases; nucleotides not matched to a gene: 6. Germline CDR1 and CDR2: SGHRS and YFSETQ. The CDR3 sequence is CASSFGAGADEQYF. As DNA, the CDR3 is TGCGCCAGCAGCTTTGGAGCGGGAGCGGACGAGCAGTACTTC.

CDR3 residues: CASSQNNGGETQYF. The CDR3 coding sequence is TGTGCCAGCAGCCAAAATAATGGGGGAGAGACCCAGTACTTC. The gene calls are TRBV3-1 (or the pseudogene TRBV3-2) and TRBJ2-5; the D call may be TRBD1 or TRBD2 (5 bases each). The CDR3 is 14 amino acids. CDR1 and CDR2 from the germline V gene are LGHDT and YNNKEL (reference sequence). Trimming took 2 bases from V and 4 from J, leaving 11 bases between them.

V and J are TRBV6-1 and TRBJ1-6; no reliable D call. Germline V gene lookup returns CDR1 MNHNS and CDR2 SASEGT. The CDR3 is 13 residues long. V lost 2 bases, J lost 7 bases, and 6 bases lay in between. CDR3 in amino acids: CASSERENSPLHF. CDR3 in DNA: TGTGCCAGCAGTGAAAGGGAGAATTCACCCCTCCACTTT.

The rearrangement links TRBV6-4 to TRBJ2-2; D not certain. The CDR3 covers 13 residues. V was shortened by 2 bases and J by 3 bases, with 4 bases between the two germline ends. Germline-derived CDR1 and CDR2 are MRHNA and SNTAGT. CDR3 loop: CASSDSDTGELFF. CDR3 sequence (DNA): TGTGCCAGCAGTGACAGCGACACCGGGGAGCTGTTTTTT.

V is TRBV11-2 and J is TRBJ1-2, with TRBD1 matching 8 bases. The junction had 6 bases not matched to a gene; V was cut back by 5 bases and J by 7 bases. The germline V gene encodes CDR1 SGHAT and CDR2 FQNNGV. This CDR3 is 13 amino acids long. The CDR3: CASSPGGRVGYTF. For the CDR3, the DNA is TGTGCCAGCAGCCCAGGGGGCAGGGTTGGCTACACCTTC.

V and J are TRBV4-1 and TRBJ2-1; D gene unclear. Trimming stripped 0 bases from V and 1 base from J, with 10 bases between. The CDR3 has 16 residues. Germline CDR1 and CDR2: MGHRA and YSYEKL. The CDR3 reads CASSQDRQLSYNEQFF. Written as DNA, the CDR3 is TGCGCCAGCAGCCAAGATAGGCAGCTGTCCTACAATGAGCAGTTCTTC.

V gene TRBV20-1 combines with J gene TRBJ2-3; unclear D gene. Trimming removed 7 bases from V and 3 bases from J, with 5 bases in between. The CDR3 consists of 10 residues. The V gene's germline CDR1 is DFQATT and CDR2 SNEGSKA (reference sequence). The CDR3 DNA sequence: TGCAGTGAAGAGACAGATACGCAGTATTTT. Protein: CSEETDTQYF.

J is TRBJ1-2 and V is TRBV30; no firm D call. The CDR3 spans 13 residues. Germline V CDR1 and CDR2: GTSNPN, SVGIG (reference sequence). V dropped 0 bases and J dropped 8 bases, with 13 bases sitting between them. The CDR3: CAWSVGGDLGYTF. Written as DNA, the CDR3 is TGTGCCTGGAGTGTAGGCGGTGATCTGGGCTACACCTTC. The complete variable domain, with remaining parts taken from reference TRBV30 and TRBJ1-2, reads SQTIHQWPATLVQPVGSPLSLECTVEGTSNPNLYWYRQAAGRGLQLLFYSVGIGQISSEVPQNLSASRPQDRQFILSSKKLLLSDSGFYLCAWSVGGDLGYTFGSGTRLTVV.

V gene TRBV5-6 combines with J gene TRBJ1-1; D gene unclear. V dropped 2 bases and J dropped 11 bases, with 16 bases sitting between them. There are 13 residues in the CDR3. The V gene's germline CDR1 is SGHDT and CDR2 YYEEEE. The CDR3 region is CASSFEFGGEAFF. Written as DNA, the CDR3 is TGTGCCAGCAGCTTCGAGTTCGGTGGTGAGGCTTTCTTT.

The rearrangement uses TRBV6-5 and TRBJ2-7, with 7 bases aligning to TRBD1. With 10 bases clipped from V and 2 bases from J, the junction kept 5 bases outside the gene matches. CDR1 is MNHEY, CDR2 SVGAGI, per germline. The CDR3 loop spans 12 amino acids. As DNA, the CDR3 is TGTGCCACTAGGGACAGAACCTACGAGCAGTACTTC. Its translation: CATRDRTYEQYF.

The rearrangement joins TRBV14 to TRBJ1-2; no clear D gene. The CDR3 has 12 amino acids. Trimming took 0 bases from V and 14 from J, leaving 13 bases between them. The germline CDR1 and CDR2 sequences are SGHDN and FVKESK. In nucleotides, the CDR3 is TGTGCCAGCAGCCAAGAGTGGCAGGTCATGACCTTC. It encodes CASSQEWQVMTF. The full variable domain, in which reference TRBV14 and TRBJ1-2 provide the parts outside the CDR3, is EAGVTQFPSHSVIEKGQTVTLRCDPISGHDNLYWYRRVMGKEIKFLLHFVKESKQDESGMPNNRFLAERTGGTYSTLKVQPAELEDSGVYFCASSQEWQVMTFGSGTRLTVV.

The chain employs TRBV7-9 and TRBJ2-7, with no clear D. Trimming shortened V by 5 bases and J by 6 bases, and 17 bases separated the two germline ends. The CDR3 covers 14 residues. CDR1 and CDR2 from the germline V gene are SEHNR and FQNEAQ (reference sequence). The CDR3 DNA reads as TGTGCCAGCAGCCCAAGCCCTGGTGTCGGCGAGCAGTACTTC. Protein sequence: CASSPSPGVGEQYF.

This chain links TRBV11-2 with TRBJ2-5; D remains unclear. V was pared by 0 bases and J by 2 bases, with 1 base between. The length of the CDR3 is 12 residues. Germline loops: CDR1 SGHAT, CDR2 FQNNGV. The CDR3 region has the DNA TGTGCCAGCAGCTTAGAGCAAGAGACCCAGTACTTC. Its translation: CASSLEQETQYF.

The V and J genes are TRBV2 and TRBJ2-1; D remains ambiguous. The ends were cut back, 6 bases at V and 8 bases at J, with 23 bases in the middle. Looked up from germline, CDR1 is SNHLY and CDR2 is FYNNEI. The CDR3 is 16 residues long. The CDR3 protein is CASSPLFRRVSDEQFF. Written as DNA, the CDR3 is TGTGCCAGCAGCCCCCTCTTTCGCCGGGTGTCCGATGAGCAGTTCTTC.

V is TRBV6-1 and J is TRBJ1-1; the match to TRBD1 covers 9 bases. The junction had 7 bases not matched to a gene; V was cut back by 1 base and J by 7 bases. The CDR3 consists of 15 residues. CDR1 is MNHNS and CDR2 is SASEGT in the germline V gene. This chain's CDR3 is CASSEVTGGLVEAFF. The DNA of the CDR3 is TGTGCCAGCAGTGAAGTCACAGGGGGCCTCGTTGAAGCTTTCTTT.

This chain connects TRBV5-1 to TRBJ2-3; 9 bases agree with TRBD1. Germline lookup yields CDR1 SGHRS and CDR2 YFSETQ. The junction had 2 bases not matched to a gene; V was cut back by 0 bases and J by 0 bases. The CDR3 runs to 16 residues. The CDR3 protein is CASSLGDRASTDTQYF. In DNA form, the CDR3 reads TGCGCCAGCAGCTTGGGGGACAGGGCTAGCACAGATACGCAGTATTTT.

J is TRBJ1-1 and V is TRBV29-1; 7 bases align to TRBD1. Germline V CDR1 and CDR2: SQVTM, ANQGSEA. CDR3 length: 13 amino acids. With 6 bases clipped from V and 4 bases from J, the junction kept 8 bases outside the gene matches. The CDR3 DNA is TGCAGCGTGGCGGGACAGTTGATCACTGAAGCTTTCTTT. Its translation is CSVAGQLITEAFF.

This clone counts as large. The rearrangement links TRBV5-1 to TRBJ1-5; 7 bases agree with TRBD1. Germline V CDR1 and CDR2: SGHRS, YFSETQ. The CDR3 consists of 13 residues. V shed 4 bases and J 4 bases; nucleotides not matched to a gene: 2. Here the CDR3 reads CASSMGQNQPQHF. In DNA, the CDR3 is TGCGCCAGCAGCATGGGACAGAATCAGCCCCAGCATTTT.